This T cell receptor (beta chain) was retrieved from a study of cytomegalovirus exposure and HLA in healthy donors (dated by TCRdb to the late 2010s). Study-wide context: An earlier analysis of roughly 500 of the donors reported 250 to 300 Gb of sequence data and roughly 100 million unique TCR beta sequences from around 200 million T cells. All discovery cohort repertoires had been generated using a single sequencing platform. An earlier analysis of around 540 of the donors applied high-throughput TCR beta sequencing to assess whether each TCR beta V gene segment acted as functional or pseudogenic. In addition to the first cohort of several hundred subjects, a separate validation cohort of over 90 different subjects was used. The number of typed donors differed by locus: about 620-640 for A, B, C, DRB1 and DQB1; about 520 for DQA1; some 590 for DPA1; and 400 to 480 for DPB1. Rather than using new phenotypic data, the later analysis identified candidate immune exposures from TCR beta sequences and from how often those sequences occurred across donors. The study was designed to test whether signatures of past pathogen exposure could be identified by cataloging public T cell receptors. An early release that covered about 600 HLA-typed donors contained approximately 320 gigabases of sequencing data and 70 million to 100 million unique TCR sequences. The study combined high-throughput TCR immunosequencing, statistical association of individual TCRs with disease status, and machine learning to predict cytomegalovirus infection status. Of the roughly 400 genotyped donors, around 81% fell in the genetic ancestry cluster associated with self-reported Caucasian donors. About 5 DR-DQ haplotypes were handled as single units for association and clustering, since linkage in the cohort was strong. Donor age, sex, ethnicity and CMV serostatus were collected together with the repertoire data. A later genetic analysis took genome-wide SNP genotypes for about three fifths of the roughly 700 donors and used that subset as a discovery cohort. On average, 235,054 unique TCR beta nucleotide sequences were sequenced per donor among fewer than 500 genotyped donors of the cohort, with roughly 18% of those sequences being non-productive. The study used immunosequencing to profile the T cell repertoires of some 600 subjects and linked those repertoires to cytomegalovirus serostatus. To study patterns of TCR occurrence, a later analysis re-analyzed previously published TCR beta repertoires from around 660 donors and added high-resolution HLA genotyping. Both class I and class II loci were covered by HLA typing, at four-digit resolution. Overall study outcomes, separate from this receptor: Specific HLA alleles were associated with over 15,000 TCR beta sequences at a false discovery rate of 0.05 in a later analysis. Across donors, most TCR sequences were observed very rarely, whereas some public TCRs were present in many individuals. In this cohort, only TCR beta chains were sequenced, and detectable features were limited by the absence of alpha or paired-chain data. The earlier analysis of 587 of the donors excluded some 15 rarely observed V segments, including chromosome 9 orphons, because counts were too low. A later analysis reported that several top co-occurrence clusters appeared linked to parvovirus B19, influenza, CMV and Epstein-Barr virus. The study listed 150 to 200 TCR beta chains as associated with cytomegalovirus. In vitro tests confirmed that three of the cytomegalovirus-associated TCR beta chains recognize cytomegalovirus antigens. A group of highly shared sequence variants was considered likely to be a technical artifact of the sequencing pipeline. In a later analysis, the rate of TCR association differed among HLA loci, with DRB1 alleles having the most associated TCRs and HLA-C alleles having the fewest. The only immune exposure information available for the cohort was CMV serostatus. Cytomegalovirus status was reported to be diagnosed by the classifier with high specificity and sensitivity in both the original and validation cohorts. In an earlier analysis of some 640 of the donors, most TCR beta V segments were observed in productive rearrangements about 87% or about 30% of the time, broadly matching IMGT annotations. Most CMV-associated TCR beta chains appeared to be HLA-restricted in a later analysis, and the HLA associations seemed to be driven largely by CMV exposure. Strong co-occurrence of HLA alleles, especially DR and DQ, made assigning TCR associations to individual alleles difficult. The presence/absence analyses assumed that sequencing depth was roughly uniform across donors, and that assumption may not be true. Correlated functional status among segregating V segments might reflect linkage disequilibrium, but an unknown experimental factor could not be ruled out. A later genetic analysis reported fewer N-insertions in productive TCRs among donors in an Asian-associated ancestry cluster than the roughly 690-donor mean. In a later analysis, HLA-associated TCR beta chains showed more clonal expansion and lower generation probabilities than non-associated chains that were equally common. A later genetic analysis associated a missense DCLRE1C variant with V-gene and J-gene trimming of TCR beta chains, and an independent cohort replicated the association. Because HLA typing was unavailable for some donors at each locus, only the typed subset was used in association tests. The authors suggested that the approach could potentially be generalized to other disease states and immunological phenotypes. A further reported finding was that TCR beta sequences accurately predicted the HLA-A and HLA-B alleles for most subjects in the first cohort.

Note on this clone: The antigen it binds to is not known.

The cohort comprised hundreds of healthy bone marrow donors. All cohort members were sampled while nominally healthy, although unrecorded immune exposures were likely present. The donor tested CMV seropositive and was one of the 289 seropositive cohort members. A peripheral blood sample was provided by each donor, and peripheral blood mononuclear cells were used for TCR beta sequencing. The Qiagen DNeasy Blood Extraction Kit was used to extract genomic DNA from the blood cell samples. The library was generated by the immunoSEQ multiplex PCR assay. A mixture of 60 forward primers for TCR Vbeta segments and 13 reverse primers for TCR Jbeta segments was used in the multiplex PCR. The CDR3 region of rearranged TCR beta genes was amplified from genomic DNA by a multiplex PCR assay. Amplified TCR beta libraries were sequenced as 87-base-pair reads on the Illumina HiSeq System. The paper's processing steps were these. A later analysis tallied tens of millions of unique TCR beta chains across the 600 to 700 repertoires, and approximately 12 million of those chains were shared by two or more donors. A nearest-neighbor algorithm error-corrected the raw reads and collapsed the reads into unique sequences, merging closely related sequences to remove PCR and sequencing errors. V, D and J gene segments were assigned by aligning CDR3 sequences to IMGT reference sequences. For a sequence to be retained, a match of at least six nucleotides was required to both a V gene segment and a J gene segment. Rearrangements were called productive when the CDR3 lacked stop codons and stayed in frame with V and J; all others were non-productive. CDR3 was defined by IMGT convention, running from the second conserved V-encoded cysteine to the conserved J-encoded phenylalanine. In an earlier analysis of 500 to 650 of the donors, sequences lacking an unambiguous match to a single V gene segment were excluded. In an earlier analysis of 587 of the donors, V segments were called functional above 56.7% productive rearrangements and were called segregating when the between-donor standard deviation exceeded 5%. A statistical classification framework was built to diagnose cytomegalovirus status from the catalog of TCR beta chain sequences. A later analysis assigned V and J genes by comparing TCR nucleotide sequences with IMGT/GENE-DB human TR gene sequences. In a later analysis, CDR3 sequences and most-parsimonious VDJ recombination scenarios were assigned using the TCRdist pipeline. In a later analysis, each TCR beta chain was defined by its CDR3 amino acid sequence together with its V-gene family, and reads without a unique V-gene family were excluded. To address suspected cross-contamination and a sequencing artifact, a later analysis removed 550 to 750 highly shared, low-generation-probability nucleotide sequences. In a later analysis, a clonal expansion index for each public chain was calculated from normalized within-repertoire ranks of inferred template counts. In a later analysis, generation probabilities were computed with a VDJ recombination model fitted to out-of-frame rearrangements, and the resulting probabilities were checked against IGoR. In a later analysis, hypergeometric tests were used to score TCR-TCR, TCR-HLA and TCR-CMV co-occurrence, with a repertoire-size bias correction applied to TCR pairs. In a later analysis, false discovery rates were estimated by permuting HLA or CMV assignments 20 times. In a later analysis, co-occurring TCRs were grouped with DBSCAN, and TCRdist sequence similarity was added when clustering was performed within HLA-allele-positive subsets. Repertoires with fewer than 30,000 or more than 120,000 public chains, plus five repertoires with anomalous nucleotide sharing, were excluded from co-occurrence clustering. TCRdb retrieved this table from immuneACCESS and kept in-frame rearrangements only. Not all clones are present; in checked studies, unresolved V genes account for under half, and no reason is known for the remainder. V and J calls and clone size are copied from that table; D and trimming were computed from the DNA. The table of this sample itemizes around 210,000 clones. About 1.1% of the sample is taken by the ten largest.

This receptor was taken from a girl aged 2-15 years in good health and CMV-seropositive. The specimen sequenced was PBMCs.

The CDR3 region: CASSTPGTDIGKLFF. The nucleotide sequence reads TGCGCCAGCAGCACCCCCGGGACAGATATCGGAAAACTGTTTTTT. The V and J genes are TRBV4-1 and TRBJ1-4, with 7 middle bases fitting TRBD1. From a lookup of the germline V gene, CDR1 and CDR2 are MGHRA and YSYEKL. Clipping removes 5 bases from V and 10 bases from J, with 13 as the unmatched junction base count. CDR3 length: 15 amino acids, cysteine to phenylalanine. Only the CDR3 part of the read is kept: 45 bases, read in frame from the first base.